The following is a T cell receptor (beta chain) sequence with its context. After removal of 2 bases from V and 4 bases from J, the junction contained 8 bases not matched to a gene. The CDR3 spans 16 residues. Germline assignment: CDR1 SGHVS and CDR2 FNYEAQ. This sample was included in a study of control samples from healthy donors and cancer patients. The repertoire was sequenced with immunoSEQ multiplex PCR; TCRdb's copy has only in-frame clones and lacks some. This sample has about 170,000 clones, with 85% to 95% found just once. This clonotype was sampled from a woman aged 55-70 years in good health. The chain couples TRBV7-6 to TRBJ2-7; 10 bases agree with TRBD2. The source material was blood. The CDR3 sequence: CASSLYQAAGGYEQYF. CDR3 nucleotides: TGTGCCAGCAGCTTATATCAGGCAGCGGGGGGGTACGAGCAGTACTTC.